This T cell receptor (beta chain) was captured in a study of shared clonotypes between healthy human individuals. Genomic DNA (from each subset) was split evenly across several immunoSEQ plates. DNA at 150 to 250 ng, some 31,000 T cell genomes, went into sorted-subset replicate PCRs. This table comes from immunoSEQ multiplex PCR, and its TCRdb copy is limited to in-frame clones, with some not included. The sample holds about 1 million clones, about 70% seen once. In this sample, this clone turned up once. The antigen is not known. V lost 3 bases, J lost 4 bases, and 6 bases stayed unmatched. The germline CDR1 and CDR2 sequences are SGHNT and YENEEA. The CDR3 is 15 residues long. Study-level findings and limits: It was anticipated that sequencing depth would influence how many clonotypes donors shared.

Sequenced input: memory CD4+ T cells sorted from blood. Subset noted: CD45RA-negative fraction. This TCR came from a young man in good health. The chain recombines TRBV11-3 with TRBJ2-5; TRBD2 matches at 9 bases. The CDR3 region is CASSFGGGAPETQYF. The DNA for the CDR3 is TGTGCCAGCAGCTTCGGCGGGGGGGCCCCAGAGACCCAGTACTTC.